The 10 T cell receptor beta chains below all came from one sample that was sequenced in a study of T-cell memory formation after mild COVID-19 (dated by TCRdb to about 2021). The library was prepared using 5' RACE. TCRdb shows the sequencer as Illumina NovaSeq 6000. TCRdb applied fastp at Q25 and MiXCR to the public reads, then kept only in-frame beta chains. Every entry covers one CDR3 protein and lists the most common genes and DNA from its rows. This sample gives 400,000 or so distinct CDR3 sequences in total; 15% to 25% of them show up just once. The ten largest account for approximately 8.4% of the sample. Material: PBMCs or a T cell subset sorted from them (not recorded which). These receptors were taken from an adult woman who had mild COVID-19 (a few samples of this study predate the infection). The sample titles of this study are shuffled in the database, so cell type and time point are left out; the donor was told from shared clones.

The gene calls are TRBV11-2 and TRBJ1-2; possible D gene TRBD1, 6 bases. The ends were cut back, 1 base at V and 5 bases at J, with 23 bases in the middle. The length of the CDR3 is 18 residues. The germline V gene has CDR1 SGHAT and CDR2 FQNNGV. The CDR3 sequence is CASSLAKDSYPGGYGYTF. The CDR3 bases are TGTGCCAGCAGCTTAGCGAAGGACAGCTATCCGGGCGGGTATGGCTACACCTTC. The complete variable domain, with remaining parts taken from reference TRBV11-2 and TRBJ1-2, reads EAGVAQSPRYKIIEKRQSVAFWCNPISGHATLYWYQQILGQGPKLLIQFQNNGVVDDSQLPKDRFSAERLKGVDSTLKIQPAKLEDSAVYLCASSLAKDSYPGGYGYTFGSGTRLTVV.

This clonotype showed up just a few times. The chain links TRBV12-3 or TRBV12-4 to TRBJ1-5; 7 nucleotides match TRBD1. The V gene end was trimmed by 0 bases and the J gene end by 10 bases; junction bases not matched to a gene: 9. This CDR3 has 15 residues. The CDR3 loop reads CASSLALGGQSPQHF. The CDR3 bases are TGTGCCAGCAGTTTAGCGCTGGGGGGACAGAGCCCCCAGCATTTT.

The chain uses TRBV23-1 and TRBJ2-3, with TRBD1 matching 8 bases. TRBV23-1 is known as an ORF, though its function is uncertain. The CDR3 length is 16 residues. The V and J ends lost 7 bases and 4 bases, in that order; junction bases with no gene match: 13. The CDR3 loop reads CASTTFVRGRPDTQYF. The DNA for the CDR3 is TGCGCCAGCACCACCTTCGTCAGGGGGCGTCCAGATACGCAGTATTTT.

This sequence joins TRBV5-6 and TRBJ2-2; D might be TRBD2 (6 bases). The ends were cut back, 1 base at V and 9 bases at J, with 10 bases in the middle. The germline V gene encodes CDR1 SGHDT and CDR2 YYEEEE. This CDR3 has 13 residues. In nucleotides, the CDR3 is TGTGCCAGCAGCTTGAGGAGGGGCCGGGAGCTGTTTTTT. Translating it yields CASSLRRGRELFF.

CDR3 in amino acids: CASSDVNLNTEAFF. CDR3 nucleotide sequence: TGTGCCAGCAGCGACGTGAACTTGAACACTGAAGCTTTCTTT. This chain links TRBV5-6 with TRBJ1-1; D is ambiguous. The CDR3 contains 14 residues. Trimming removed 4 bases from V and 0 bases from J, with 10 bases in between. CDR1 and CDR2 (germline): SGHDT, YYEEEE.

In its sample, this clonotype was seen a few times. The chain employs TRBV5-1 and TRBJ1-2, with TRBD1 as a possible D gene (5 bases). Germline CDR1 and CDR2: SGHRS and YFSETQ. Deletions cut 4 bases from V and 4 bases from J, with 17 bases between. This CDR3 has 15 amino acids. This chain's CDR3 is CASSESGTALYGYTF. The CDR3 DNA reads TGCGCCAGCAGCGAATCCGGGACGGCTCTCTATGGCTACACCTTC.

The rearrangement links TRBV10-3 to TRBJ1-2, with 10 bases aligning to TRBD1. This CDR3 is built from 18 residues. With V trimmed by 4 bases and J by 1 base, 12 bases remained unmatched. Germline V lookup: CDR1 ENHRY, CDR2 SYGVKD. As DNA, the CDR3 is TGTGCCATCAGTGCAACGGGACAGGGGTACGGGGTTAACTATGGCTACACCTTC. Amino acids: CAISATGQGYGVNYGYTF.

The rearrangement uses TRBV15 and TRBJ2-7, with TRBD2 identical over 8 bases. The germline CDR1 and CDR2 sequences are LNHNV and YYDKDF (reference sequence). V lost 5 bases and J lost 3; bases outside the gene matches: 6. This CDR3 spans 14 amino acids. CDR3 nucleotides: TGTGCCACCAGCTTCGGAGCGGGAGACTACGAGCAGTACTTC. Translating gives CATSFGAGDYEQYF.

This clonotype was counted between two and nine times. The gene calls are TRBV5-6 and TRBJ2-7; 10 bases line up with TRBD1. The germline V gene encodes CDR1 SGHDT and CDR2 YYEEEE. Germline trimming cut 0 bases from V and 5 bases from J; bases unmatched to any gene: 5. CDR3 size: 15 residues. CDR3 in DNA: TGTGCCAGCAGCTTGGTTGGGACAGGGGTAGACGAGCAGTACTTC. Amino acid sequence: CASSLVGTGVDEQYF.

This clonotype appeared a few times. This rearrangement joins TRBV20-1 to TRBJ1-1; D possibly corresponds to TRBD1 (6 bases). V was cut by 1 base and J by 2 bases, with 14 bases left in between. The germline V gene encodes CDR1 DFQATT and CDR2 SNEGSKA (reference sequence). CDR3 size: 15 residues. In DNA, the CDR3 is TGCAGTGCTAGAGCCAGGACAGTCCTAAACACTGAAGCTTTCTTT. Translated, it gives CSARARTVLNTEAFF.